This TCR beta chain is from a study of early stage breast cancer tumors. For the study at large: Of around 16 invasive breast tumors, about a dozen were hormone receptor-positive, HER2-negative. Around 10-fold was the mean read coverage per sample. Study-wide results and limits: Commonly generated sequences made up most enriched TCRB sequences shared between patients.

Each sample had two DNA replicates, approximately 0.49 ug blood or about 1.5 ug tissue. The repertoire was sequenced with immunoSEQ multiplex PCR; TCRdb's copy has only in-frame clones and lacks some. The data show tens of thousands of clones, approximately 72% seen once. V gave up 4 bases and J gave up 7 bases; unmatched junction bases: 10. The germline V gene has CDR1 SGHNT and CDR2 YYREEE (reference sequence). CDR3 length: 15 residues. Points on this clone: Its specificity is not known.

Sequenced: blood. The source is a person aged 50 to 59 with breast cancer. The V call is TRBV5-4, the J call TRBJ1-4; 7 positions agree with TRBD1. CDR3 sequence: CASSGKGALGEKLFF. CDR3 nucleotide sequence: TGTGCCAGCAGCGGAAAGGGGGCTTTGGGTGAAAAACTGTTTTTT.